This T cell receptor (beta chain) appears in the sequencing data of a study of cytomegalovirus exposure and HLA in healthy donors. Study-wide findings and caveats: As was reported, the HLA-A and HLA-B alleles of most subjects were accurately predicted from TCR beta sequences.

Primers: 60 Vbeta forward and 13 Jbeta reverse. Data came from immunoSEQ multiplex PCR; TCRdb stores just in-frame clones and leaves some out. Among over 95,000 clones listed, around 77% were seen once. With regard to this clone: Its antigen is as yet unknown.

The germline V gene encodes CDR1 GTSNPN and CDR2 SVGIG (reference sequence). CDR3 size: 13 residues. Trimming pared 2 bases from V and 5 bases from J, leaving 10 bases between. V gene TRBV30 combines with J gene TRBJ2-1, with D possibly being TRBD2 (6 bases). The source is a man in his forties or fifties in good health and CMV-seronegative. The sequenced sample was PBMCs. CDR3 protein: CAWSTGVNNEQFF. CDR3 DNA: TGTGCCTGGAGTACGGGGGTTAACAATGAGCAGTTCTTC.